This T cell receptor beta chain was captured by sequencing in a study of cytomegalovirus exposure and HLA in healthy donors. In germline, CDR1 is SGHTS, CDR2 YDEGEE. V lost 4 bases, J lost 5 bases, and 16 bases lay in between. The CDR3 sequence is 15 residues long. Concerning this clone itself: The target antigen is unknown.

It was with 60 Vbeta and 13 Jbeta primers that the PCR ran. In the authors' workflow: The count from a later analysis was about 80 million unique TCR beta chains, 9.5 million to 13 million of them shared. Measured with immunoSEQ multiplex PCR; TCRdb has only the in-frame clones, and not every one. The V and J calls and the clone size are those of that table, but D and trimming were determined from the DNA. The table has approximately 210,000 clones, over 60% seen once. General study results and limits: Cytomegalovirus status was reportedly diagnosed by the classifier with high specificity and sensitivity. The study found most TCR sequences rare, yet found some public TCRs in many donors.

Sequenced: PBMCs. This receptor was obtained from a woman aged 40-49 years in good health and CMV-seronegative. The chain combines TRBV5-8 with TRBJ2-1, with a possible D match to TRBD2 (6 bases). CDR3 sequence (DNA): TGTGCCAGCAGCCAACACCTACTAGCCCACAATGAGCAGTTCTTC. Its translation: CASSQHLLAHNEQFF. The whole variable domain, filled in from reference TRBV5-8 and TRBJ2-1, reads EAGVTQSPTHLIKTRGQQATLRCSPISGHTSVYWYQQALGLGLQFLLWYDEGEERNRGNFPPRFSGRQFPNYSSELNVNALELEDSALYLCASSQHLLAHNEQFFGPGTRLTVL.